The rows below give T cell receptor beta chains drawn from one sample of a study of CD8+CD57+ T cells in acquired aplastic anemia. TCRdb reprocessed the reads with MiXCR, giving one entry per CDR3 protein. The sample has some 170,000 distinct CDR3 sequences, 71% seen once. The specimen was sorted CD4+, CD8+, or CD8+CD57+ T cells (not recorded which) from PBMCs. The receptors derive from a human donor with aplastic anemia. Each CDR3 is given with its conserved first and last residue. Fields, in order: J gene, D gene, V gene, clone size, CDR3 protein, CDR3 DNA. The D gene is left open where the match is weak. Part of the rows lack a size; the others show once, few, many or a class for expanded clones.

J: TRBJ1-2
D: NA
V: TRBV10-3
size: NA
CDR3: CAISEGGITSDYTF
DNA: TGTGCCATCAGTGAGGGGGGTATAACTAGTGACTACACCTTC

J: TRBJ1-4
D: NA
V: TRBV10-1
size: NA
CDR3: CASSESQSEKLFF
DNA: TGCGCCAGCAGTGAGTCGCAGAGTGAAAAACTGTTTTTT

J: TRBJ1-6
D: TRBD1
V: TRBV15
size: NA
CDR3: CATSRDRQGDSPLHF
DNA: TGTGCCACCAGCAGAGATCGACAGGGTGATTCACCCCTCCACTTT

J: TRBJ2-7
D: NA
V: TRBV9
size: NA
CDR3: CASSVGTTAREQYF
DNA: TGTGCCAGCAGCGTAGGAACAACCGCTCGAGAGCAGTACTTC

J: TRBJ2-1
D: TRBD2
V: TRBV19
size: NA
CDR3: CASSISWASGLYNEQFF
DNA: TGTGCCAGTAGTATTTCCTGGGCTAGCGGGCTTTACAATGAGCAGTTCTTC

J: TRBJ2-1
D: TRBD2
V: TRBV20-1
size: NA
CDR3: CSATTGGPYNEQFF
DNA: TGCAGTGCTACTACGGGAGGGCCTTACAATGAGCAGTTCTTC

J: TRBJ2-1
D: NA
V: TRBV7-3
size: once
CDR3: CASSSSGTSYNEQFF
DNA: TGTGCCAGCAGCTCGAGCGGAACCTCCTACAATGAGCAGTTCTTC

J: TRBJ1-5
D: NA
V: TRBV7-8
size: NA
CDR3: CASSVHRNQPQHF
DNA: TGTGCCAGCAGCGTTCACAGGAATCAGCCCCAGCATTTT

J: TRBJ1-1
D: TRBD1
V: TRBV2
size: NA
CDR3: CASSNGNRGGEAFF
DNA: TGTGCCAGCAGTAATGGAAACAGGGGCGGTGAAGCTTTCTTT

J: TRBJ2-1
D: NA
V: TRBV25-1
size: NA
CDR3: CASRPRVVNEQFF
DNA: TGTGCCAGCAGACCCAGGGTAGTCAATGAGCAGTTCTTC

J: TRBJ1-1
D: NA
V: TRBV6-1
size: NA
CDR3: CASSVGEGTDTEAFF
DNA: TGTGCCAGCAGTGTCGGCGAGGGGACGGACACTGAAGCTTTCTTT

J: TRBJ2-7
D: TRBD1
V: TRBV7-2
size: NA
CDR3: CASSPDRVSHEQYF
DNA: TGTGCCAGCAGCCCAGACAGGGTATCCCACGAGCAGTACTTC

J: TRBJ2-2
D: NA
V: TRBV7-7
size: NA
CDR3: CASSPRPASLNTGELFF
DNA: TGTGCTAGCAGCCCACGGCCAGCAAGTTTGAACACCGGGGAGCTGTTTTTT

J: TRBJ1-1
D: NA
V: TRBV29-1
size: NA
CDR3: CSAGPIMNTEAFF
DNA: TGCAGCGCCGGACCGATCATGAACACTGAAGCTTTCTTT

J: TRBJ2-2
D: TRBD1
V: TRBV9
size: NA
CDR3: CASSVGGWTGWSGELFF
DNA: TGTGCCAGCAGCGTAGGGGGCTGGACAGGGTGGTCCGGGGAGCTGTTTTTT

J: TRBJ1-6
D: NA
V: TRBV6-5
size: NA
CDR3: CAISESVPGSRSPLHF
DNA: TGTGCCATCAGTGAGTCGGTACCCGGATCCCGTTCACCCCTCCACTTT

J: TRBJ1-1
D: NA
V: TRBV9
size: NA
CDR3: CASSGLQGSTEAFF
DNA: TGTGCCAGCAGCGGCCTACAGGGCAGCACTGAAGCTTTCTTT

J: TRBJ1-2
D: NA
V: TRBV6-4
size: NA
CDR3: CASSGTDGGLGYTF
DNA: TGTGCCAGCAGTGGGACGGATGGGGGGCTCGGCTACACCTTC

J: TRBJ1-2
D: NA
V: TRBV2
size: NA
CDR3: CASTRGQGDYGYTF
DNA: TGTGCCAGCACCCGAGGGCAGGGAGACTATGGCTACACCTTC

J: TRBJ2-3
D: TRBD2
V: TRBV6-4
size: many
CDR3: CASSDSPSGGTDTQYF
DNA: TGTGCCAGCAGTGACTCGCCTAGCGGGGGGACAGATACGCAGTATTTT

J: TRBJ2-1
D: NA
V: TRBV2
size: NA
CDR3: CASRVPNEQFF
DNA: TGTGCCAGCAGGGTACCAAACGAGCAGTTCTTC

J: TRBJ2-7
D: NA
V: TRBV10-2
size: NA
CDR3: CASSEYRVHEQYF
DNA: TGCGCCAGCAGTGAGTACAGGGTCCACGAGCAGTACTTC

J: TRBJ2-7
D: TRBD1
V: TRBV5-5
size: once
CDR3: CASSPGQVSYEQYF
DNA: TGTGCCAGCAGCCCCGGACAGGTTTCCTACGAGCAGTACTTC

J: TRBJ1-1
D: NA
V: TRBV7-8
size: NA
CDR3: CASSSWGAGAEAFF
DNA: TGTGCCAGCAGCTCGTGGGGGGCGGGGGCTGAAGCTTTCTTT

J: TRBJ1-6
D: NA
V: TRBV9
size: NA
CDR3: CASSVGGDLGSPLHF
DNA: TGTGCCAGCAGCGTAGGGGGGGACCTCGGTTCACCCCTCCACTTT

J: TRBJ1-2
D: NA
V: TRBV7-9
size: NA
CDR3: CASSLDQGIGYTF
DNA: TGTGCCAGCAGCTTAGATCAAGGAATTGGCTACACCTTC

J: TRBJ2-7
D: TRBD1
V: TRBV2
size: once
CDR3: CASSEAWDRGYEQYF
DNA: TGTGCCAGCAGTGAAGCGTGGGACAGGGGATACGAGCAGTACTTC

J: TRBJ2-3
D: TRBD1
V: TRBV24-1
size: few
CDR3: CATSPTGKADTQYF
DNA: TGTGCCACCAGCCCGACAGGGAAGGCAGATACGCAGTATTTT

J: TRBJ1-6
D: NA
V: TRBV5-4
size: NA
CDR3: CASSPFLSNSPLHF
DNA: TGCGCCAGCAGCCCTTTTTTGAGTAATTCACCCCTCCACTTT

J: TRBJ1-4
D: TRBD1
V: TRBV12-3/TRBV12-4
size: NA
CDR3: CASNSRTGRGEKLFF
DNA: TGTGCCAGCAATTCCCGGACAGGACGTGGTGAAAAACTGTTTTTT

J: TRBJ2-7
D: TRBD2
V: TRBV19
size: NA
CDR3: CASSSGLVGEQYF
DNA: TGTGCCAGTAGTAGTGGACTAGTTGGCGAGCAGTACTTC

J: TRBJ2-7
D: NA
V: TRBV20-1
size: NA
CDR3: CSARGGGDTYEQYF
DNA: TGCAGTGCTAGAGGAGGGGGGGACACGTACGAGCAGTACTTC

J: TRBJ1-2
D: TRBD1
V: TRBV4-1
size: NA
CDR3: CASSQRTGKLEGYTF
DNA: TGCGCCAGCAGCCAAAGGACAGGGAAATTGGAGGGCTACACCTTC

J: TRBJ2-7
D: NA
V: TRBV7-2
size: NA
CDR3: CASSLGSSVSYEQYF
DNA: TGTGCCAGCAGCTTGGGCTCTAGCGTCTCCTACGAGCAGTACTTC

J: TRBJ2-1
D: NA
V: TRBV7-2
size: NA
CDR3: CASSLSSRGSYNEQFF
DNA: TGTGCCAGCAGCTTATCGAGCAGGGGATCCTACAATGAGCAGTTCTTC

J: TRBJ1-2
D: TRBD1
V: TRBV7-2
size: NA
CDR3: CASSFAGGAEGYTF
DNA: TGTGCCAGCAGCTTTGCAGGGGGCGCGGAGGGCTACACCTTC

J: TRBJ1-2
D: NA
V: TRBV24-1
size: few
CDR3: CATSDSDRSNGYTF
DNA: TGTGCCACCAGTGATTCCGACAGGAGTAATGGCTACACCTTC